A selection of T cell receptor beta chains follows, all from one sample in a study of PD-L1 blockade in urothelial cancer. Assay: immunoSEQ multiplex PCR; the TCRdb copy retains only in-frame clones and omits some. The table records 95,000 to 100,000 clones, over 75% of them present only once. Here the sequenced sample was PBMCs, taken around atezolizumab (anti-PD-L1) treatment. Every receptor here comes from a man between 60 and 75 years old with urothelial cancer. Both conserved end residues are part of each CDR3. Each record gives: V gene, J gene, clone size, D gene, CDR3 protein, CDR3 DNA. A D gene is named only where the DNA matches it firmly. Size is stated for part of the rows, as once, few or many counts, or as a class when the clone is expanded.

>TRBV6-6|TRBJ2-3|NA|TRBD2
CASKRPGLEKTDTQYF
TGTGCCAGCAAAAGGCCGGGACTAGAGAAAACAGATACGCAGTATTTT
>TRBV5-1|TRBJ2-7|NA|TRBD1
CASSGQGSGEQYF
TGCGCCAGCAGCGGACAGGGGAGTGGCGAGCAGTACTTC
>TRBV5-1|TRBJ1-3|NA|NA
CASSPQTLSGNTIYF
TGCGCCAGCAGCCCTCAGACACTCTCTGGAAACACCATATATTTT
>TRBV5-6|TRBJ2-5|NA|NA
CASSFSGVRVQETQYF
TGTGCCAGCAGCTTTTCGGGGGTGAGGGTCCAAGAGACCCAGTACTTC
>TRBV23-1|TRBJ2-7|NA|NA
CASSQSRAYEQYF
TGCGCCAGCAGTCAATCCAGGGCCTACGAGCAGTACTTC
>TRBV7-6|TRBJ2-7|NA|TRBD2
CASSLAGGAYEQYF
TGTGCCAGCAGCTTAGCGGGAGGGGCGTACGAGCAGTACTTC
>TRBV28|TRBJ2-7|NA|NA
CASSLQGLMYEQYF
TGTGCCAGCAGTTTACAGGGCCTGATGTACGAGCAGTACTTC
>TRBV6-1|TRBJ1-4|NA|NA
CASRTRINEKLFF
TGTGCCAGCCGGACACGGATTAATGAAAAACTGTTTTTT
>TRBV18|TRBJ2-1|NA|TRBD2
CASSLGTSGGSYNEQFF
TGTGCCAGCTCACTTGGGACTAGCGGGGGTTCCTACAATGAGCAGTTCTTC
>TRBV15|TRBJ1-1|NA|NA
CATSRDTAGARNTEAFF
TGTGCCACCAGCAGAGATACGGCGGGGGCGCGGAACACTGAAGCTTTCTTT
>TRBV19|TRBJ2-5|NA|NA
CASSPGTPRGETQYF
TGTGCCAGTAGTCCCGGGACGCCCCGGGGGGAGACCCAGTACTTC
>TRBV19|TRBJ2-7|NA|NA
CASSVQGYEQYF
TGTGCCAGTAGTGTACAGGGCTACGAGCAGTACTTC
>TRBV29-1|TRBJ1-2|NA|NA
CSASYGYTF
TGCAGCGCCAGCTATGGCTACACCTTC
>TRBV27|TRBJ2-5|few|NA
CASSFNPEETQYF
TGTGCCAGCAGTTTCAATCCGGAGGAGACCCAGTACTTC
>TRBV27|TRBJ2-7|NA|NA
CASSLPGAYEQYF
TGTGCCAGCAGTTTACCAGGGGCCTACGAGCAGTACTTC
>TRBV10-3|TRBJ1-5|NA|NA
CAISVQGSNQPQHF
TGTGCCATCAGTGTCCAGGGTAGCAATCAGCCCCAGCATTTT
>TRBV5-8|TRBJ2-3|NA|NA
CASRLSGGAGTDTQYF
TGTGCCAGCAGGCTCTCCGGCGGAGCGGGCACAGATACGCAGTATTTT
>TRBV5-1|TRBJ2-6|NA|NA
CASSLRTRTGSSGANVLTF
TGCGCCAGCAGTCTAAGGACTAGGACAGGGAGCTCTGGGGCCAACGTCCTGACTTTC
>TRBV7-6|TRBJ2-3|NA|TRBD2
CASSLASGATDTQYF
TGTGCCAGCAGCCTGGCTAGCGGGGCCACAGATACGCAGTATTTT
>TRBV19|TRBJ2-2|NA|TRBD2
CASNLAGGYGELFF
TGTGCCAGTAATTTAGCGGGAGGGTACGGGGAGCTGTTTTTT
>TRBV30|TRBJ2-7|NA|TRBD2
CAWSSTPRTSGRIF
TGTGCCTGGAGTTCAACTCCGAGGACTAGCGGGCGCATTTTC
>TRBV15|TRBJ1-5|NA|NA
CATSGAGVNQPQHF
TGTGCCACCAGCGGAGCGGGAGTTAATCAGCCCCAGCATTTT